The entry below describes one TCR beta chain. This CDR3 is 16 amino acids long. Trimming took 3 bases from V and 6 from J; bases not matched to a gene: 4. CDR1 is MDHEN and CDR2 is SYDVKM in the germline V gene. These data come from a study of blood T cell repertoires in COVID-19. Clones were read by immunoSEQ multiplex PCR, and TCRdb kept only the in-frame ones, dropping some. The sample includes around 100,000 clones, 75% to 90% of them seen just once. The chain is built from TRBV28 and TRBJ2-2; 13 bases are a match to TRBD2. This receptor was taken from a man between 65 and 80 years old with acute or convalescent COVID-19. Sample: peripheral blood. CDR3 sequence (DNA): TGTGCCAGCAGTTTTCGGACTAGCGGGAGAGCCGGGGAGCTGTTTTTT. It is translated as CASSFRTSGRAGELFF. Together with reference TRBV28 and TRBJ2-2, the CDR3 gives the full variable domain: DVKVTQSSRYLVKRTGEKVFLECVQDMDHENMFWYRQDPGLGLRLIYFSYDVKMKEKGDIPEGYSVSREKKERFSLILESASTNQTSMYLCASSFRTSGRAGELFFGEGSRLTVL.